One and the same sample provided the 8 T cell receptor beta chains below, sequenced in a study of shared clonotypes between healthy human individuals. Clones were read by immunoSEQ multiplex PCR, and TCRdb kept only the in-frame ones, dropping some. The table shows roughly 2,300,000 clones, with approximately 90% occurring only once. Sequencing was performed on naive CD4+ T cells from PBMCs. Subset indicated: CD45RA+ positively selected. These receptors all come from a man aged 18 to 30 in good health. Some clones in this sample may be carry-over from other donors' samples.

This rearrangement joins TRBV29-1 to TRBJ1-5; D call uncertain. The length of the CDR3 is 15 residues. Trimming stripped 6 bases from V and 2 bases from J, with 17 bases between. Germline values: CDR1 SQVTM, CDR2 ANQGSEA. In DNA form, the CDR3 reads TGCAGCGTCCTGACTGTAAAAGGAGGCAATCAGCCCCAGCATTTT. This codes for CSVLTVKGGNQPQHF.

Comment on this clone: One end of the junction is discordant with germline, which a read error may explain. This specimen includes other DNA sequences encoding the same CDR3. The CDR3 region has the DNA TGTGCCAGCAGTTTAGGCGGGACAGGCCTAGCTAACTACGGCTACACCTTC. It specifies CASSLGGTGLANYGYTF. The chain employs TRBV28 and TRBJ1-2; 8 nucleotides agree with TRBD1. The germline V gene encodes CDR1 MDHEN and CDR2 SYDVKM. This CDR3 has 17 amino acids.

This rearrangement joins TRBV3-2 to TRBJ2-3; the table's TRBD2 call for D was not verified on the DNA. TRBV3-2 is a pseudogene. CDR3 size: 9 residues. For the CDR3, the DNA is TGTGCCAGCAGCCCCGCCCGGGATTTT. It encodes CASSPARDF.

For the CDR3, the DNA is TGCGCCAGCAGTGATAATAGGTACGAGCAGTACTTC. Residues: CASSDNRYEQYF. V and J are TRBV10-1 and TRBJ2-7, with D unclear. Between the trimmed V and J ends, which lost 3 bases and 4 bases, there was a span of 7 bases. This CDR3 has 12 residues. CDR1 and CDR2 (germline): WNHNN, SYGVQD (reference sequence).

This chain connects TRBV18 to TRBJ1-2; 12 nucleotides align to TRBD1. V gave up 5 bases and J gave up 7 bases; unmatched junction bases: 5. The CDR3 is made up of 14 amino acids. Germline CDR1 reads KGHSH; CDR2 reads LQKENI. The CDR3 DNA follows: TGTGCCAGCTCATCGGGGACAGGGGGCTTTGGCTACACCTTC. Protein product: CASSSGTGGFGYTF.

The gene calls are TRBV4-2 and TRBJ2-3, with 7 bases that match TRBD1. Germline values: CDR1 LGHNA, CDR2 YNFKEQ. With V trimmed by 1 base and J by 8 bases, 9 bases remained unmatched. CDR3 length equals 15 residues. CDR3 sequence: CASSQAPQGSATQYF. As DNA, the CDR3 is TGTGCCAGCAGCCAAGCTCCACAGGGGTCCGCTACGCAGTATTTT.

The chain employs TRBV5-1 and TRBJ2-5; D is perhaps TRBD2 (6 bases). Germline V gives CDR1 SGHRS, CDR2 YFSETQ. The V gene lost 4 bases and the J gene lost 4 bases, with 14 bases spanning the gap. This CDR3 has 14 amino acids. The CDR3 sequence: CASSTGTEGETQYF. DNA of the CDR3: TGCGCCAGCAGCACGGGGACGGAGGGAGAGACCCAGTACTTC.

The chain combines TRBV7-9 with TRBJ2-5, with D perhaps given as TRBD1 or TRBD2 (6 bases each). The germline V gene has CDR1 SEHNR and CDR2 FQNEAQ (reference sequence). The CDR3 runs to 15 residues. V lost 5 bases and J lost 4, with 17 bases in between. CDR3 protein: CASSQRGVSGETQYF. The CDR3 nucleotides read TGTGCCAGCAGCCAAAGGGGGGTGTCCGGAGAGACCCAGTACTTC.